This record covers a single T cell receptor beta chain. Its antigen is undetermined. Data came from immunoSEQ multiplex PCR; TCRdb stores just in-frame clones and leaves some out. The sample contains 60,000 or so clones, roughly 80% of which appear only once. This sample is part of a study of PD-L1 blockade in urothelial cancer. Broader study findings: Tumor-linked clones in blood grew more by 3 weeks in durable-benefit patients.

The CDR3 extends over 15 amino acids. Trimming stripped 1 base from V and 0 bases from J, with 7 bases between. Germline lookup yields CDR1 MNHEY and CDR2 SVGAGI. V is TRBV6-5 and J is TRBJ2-1; weak D call: TRBD1 (6 bases). The receptor's source is an older man with urothelial cancer. Sequenced material: PBMCs, taken around atezolizumab (anti-PD-L1) treatment. As DNA, the CDR3 is TGTGCCAGCAGTTACTTAGGGGGCTCCTACAATGAGCAGTTCTTC. Amino acids: CASSYLGGSYNEQFF.